This is a list of T cell receptor beta chains from one sample in a study of post-analysis software for immune sequencing data. From the PCR reads, TCRdb called clonotypes with MiXCR, one entry per CDR3 protein. The repertoire has approximately 660,000 distinct CDR3 sequences, more than 50% of them found once; the top ten carry roughly 12%. The material sequenced was blood. These receptors originate from a girl aged 2 to 10 with multiple sclerosis. Each CDR3 is given with its conserved first and last residue. The order of the fields is clone size, V gene, D gene, CDR3 length, J gene, CDR3 DNA, CDR3 protein. D genes are given only for firm matches. Size is stated for part of the rows, as once, few or many counts, or as a class when the clone is expanded.

clone size: few; V gene: TRBV2; D gene: .; CDR3 length: 12; J gene: TRBJ1-2; CDR3 DNA: TGTGCCAGCAGTGAGGTGCCTAATGGCTACACCTTC; CDR3 protein: CASSEVPNGYTF
clone size: .; V gene: TRBV5-1; D gene: .; CDR3 length: 13; J gene: TRBJ1-2; CDR3 DNA: TGCGCCAGCAGCTTGGTGACAGCAAGTGGCTACACCTTC; CDR3 protein: CASSLVTASGYTF
clone size: .; V gene: TRBV12-3/TRBV12-4; D gene: .; CDR3 length: 12; J gene: TRBJ2-1; CDR3 DNA: TGTGCCAGCAGTTTGGGCGGGGCGGCGCAGTTCTTC; CDR3 protein: CASSLGGAAQFF
clone size: .; V gene: TRBV6-5; D gene: .; CDR3 length: 16; J gene: TRBJ2-1; CDR3 DNA: TGTGCCAGCAGTTACGCCGGCAGTAGCTCCTACAATGAGCAGTTCTTC; CDR3 protein: CASSYAGSSSYNEQFF
clone size: .; V gene: TRBV4-2; D gene: TRBD2; CDR3 length: 18; J gene: TRBJ2-1; CDR3 DNA: TGTGCCAGCAGCCAGGGACTAGCGGATACAGGGATCACTGGTGAGCAGTTCTTC; CDR3 protein: CASSQGLADTGITGEQFF
clone size: .; V gene: TRBV5-6; D gene: .; CDR3 length: 18; J gene: TRBJ2-1; CDR3 DNA: TGTGCCAGCAGCTCCCTGTATTTAGGGGCCAAGATCGACAATGAGCAGTTCTTC; CDR3 protein: CASSSLYLGAKIDNEQFF
clone size: .; V gene: TRBV5-5; D gene: TRBD2; CDR3 length: 16; J gene: TRBJ2-1; CDR3 DNA: TGTGCCAGCAGCTTAGGGACTAGCACCACCTACAATGAGCAGTTCTTC; CDR3 protein: CASSLGTSTTYNEQFF
clone size: .; V gene: TRBV12-3/TRBV12-4; D gene: TRBD2; CDR3 length: 14; J gene: TRBJ2-7; CDR3 DNA: TGTGCCAGCAGTTTCGGCGGGAGGCTCGGCGAGCAGTACTTC; CDR3 protein: CASSFGGRLGEQYF
clone size: few; V gene: TRBV11-2; D gene: .; CDR3 length: 14; J gene: TRBJ1-2; CDR3 DNA: TGTGCCAGCAGCTCCCCCCCAGGGGACTATGGCTACACCTTC; CDR3 protein: CASSSPPGDYGYTF
clone size: .; V gene: TRBV5-1; D gene: .; CDR3 length: 13; J gene: TRBJ2-1; CDR3 DNA: TGCGCCAGCAGCTTGGACTGGAGGAATGAGCAGTTCTTC; CDR3 protein: CASSLDWRNEQFF
clone size: .; V gene: TRBV10-3; D gene: .; CDR3 length: 17; J gene: TRBJ2-7; CDR3 DNA: TGTGCCATCAGTCAGGCAGTAGGAGCTGGAGCGGCGTACGAGCAGTACTTC; CDR3 protein: CAISQAVGAGAAYEQYF
clone size: .; V gene: TRBV5-1; D gene: .; CDR3 length: 17; J gene: TRBJ2-1; CDR3 DNA: TGCGCCAGCAGCTTGGAGTCGGTAGCCGAGTCCTACAATGAGCAGTTCTTC; CDR3 protein: CASSLESVAESYNEQFF
clone size: once; V gene: TRBV7-2; D gene: TRBD2; CDR3 length: 20; J gene: TRBJ2-1; CDR3 DNA: TGTGCCAGCAGCTTGAGACTAGCGGGGACGTATTCCTATTCCTACAATGAGCAGTTCTTC; CDR3 protein: CASSLRLAGTYSYSYNEQFF
clone size: few; V gene: TRBV6-1; D gene: .; CDR3 length: 17; J gene: TRBJ2-7; CDR3 DNA: TGTGCCAGCAGTGTTTCAGAGGGCGGGACCCTTGGCTACGAGCAGTACTTC; CDR3 protein: CASSVSEGGTLGYEQYF
clone size: once; V gene: TRBV6-4; D gene: TRBD2; CDR3 length: 17; J gene: TRBJ2-1; CDR3 DNA: TGTGCCAGCAGTGCCGGTTTCCTAGCGGAATCCTACAATGAGCAGTTCTTC; CDR3 protein: CASSAGFLAESYNEQFF
clone size: .; V gene: TRBV7-2; D gene: .; CDR3 length: 14; J gene: TRBJ1-1; CDR3 DNA: TGTGCCAGCAATCGGGGAGTGGAGAACACTGAAGCTTTCTTT; CDR3 protein: CASNRGVENTEAFF
clone size: .; V gene: TRBV5-1; D gene: TRBD1; CDR3 length: 14; J gene: TRBJ2-7; CDR3 DNA: TGCGCCAGCAGCAGGGGACAGGCCCACTACGAGCAGTACTTC; CDR3 protein: CASSRGQAHYEQYF
clone size: .; V gene: TRBV6-6; D gene: TRBD1; CDR3 length: 15; J gene: TRBJ2-5; CDR3 DNA: TGTGCCAGCAGCTCGACAGGGGTGGGGGAAGAGACCCAGTACTTC; CDR3 protein: CASSSTGVGEETQYF
clone size: .; V gene: TRBV6-2/TRBV6-3; D gene: TRBD1; CDR3 length: 19; J gene: TRBJ2-6; CDR3 DNA: TGTGCCAGCAGTTATGGGACAGGGGTACCCTTATCTGGGGCCAACGTCCTGACTTTC; CDR3 protein: CASSYGTGVPLSGANVLTF
clone size: .; V gene: TRBV20-1; D gene: .; CDR3 length: 13; J gene: TRBJ1-2; CDR3 DNA: TGCAGTGCTAGAGATCCGGGGTCCCCTGGCTACACCTTC; CDR3 protein: CSARDPGSPGYTF
clone size: .; V gene: TRBV11-2; D gene: .; CDR3 length: 13; J gene: TRBJ2-3; CDR3 DNA: TGTGCCAGCAGCTCCAAGAGCACAGATACGCAGTATTTT; CDR3 protein: CASSSKSTDTQYF
clone size: once; V gene: TRBV25-1; D gene: .; CDR3 length: 13; J gene: TRBJ1-1; CDR3 DNA: TGTGCCACCAGTGGTAGGATTGACGCTGAAGCTTTCTTT; CDR3 protein: CATSGRIDAEAFF
clone size: .; V gene: TRBV4-3; D gene: .; CDR3 length: 15; J gene: TRBJ2-1; CDR3 DNA: TGCGCCAGCAGCCAAGATCTCGGACTCCTAAATGAGCAGTTCTTC; CDR3 protein: CASSQDLGLLNEQFF
clone size: .; V gene: TRBV27; D gene: .; CDR3 length: 13; J gene: TRBJ1-1; CDR3 DNA: TGTGCCAGCAGTTGGGCTCCGAACACTGAAGCTTTCTTT; CDR3 protein: CASSWAPNTEAFF
clone size: .; V gene: TRBV5-1; D gene: .; CDR3 length: 15; J gene: TRBJ2-3; CDR3 DNA: TGCGCCAGCAGCTTGGAAACCCAGGTCGAAGATACGCAGTATTTT; CDR3 protein: CASSLETQVEDTQYF
clone size: .; V gene: TRBV6-6; D gene: .; CDR3 length: 12; J gene: TRBJ1-1; CDR3 DNA: TGTGCCAGCAGGCACCCAGAAGTCGAAGCTTTCTTT; CDR3 protein: CASRHPEVEAFF
clone size: .; V gene: TRBV11-2; D gene: .; CDR3 length: 18; J gene: TRBJ2-3; CDR3 DNA: TGTGCCAGCAGCTTAGATCAGGAGGCAGGGAGGAGAACAGATACGCAGTATTTT; CDR3 protein: CASSLDQEAGRRTDTQYF
clone size: few; V gene: TRBV12-5; D gene: .; CDR3 length: 17; J gene: TRBJ2-1; CDR3 DNA: TGTGCTAGTGGTTTGGTAATCGGCTGGAGCTCCTACAATGAGCAGTTCTTC; CDR3 protein: CASGLVIGWSSYNEQFF
clone size: .; V gene: TRBV20-1; D gene: .; CDR3 length: 14; J gene: TRBJ2-3; CDR3 DNA: TGCAGTGCTAGTCCTATCAGCGTCGAAGATACGCAGTATTTT; CDR3 protein: CSASPISVEDTQYF
clone size: many; V gene: TRBV18; D gene: .; CDR3 length: 11; J gene: TRBJ2-3; CDR3 DNA: TGTGCCAGCTCACCAGGAGATACGCAGTATTTT; CDR3 protein: CASSPGDTQYF
clone size: .; V gene: TRBV29-1; D gene: TRBD2; CDR3 length: 17; J gene: TRBJ2-1; CDR3 DNA: TGCAGCGTTGAAGAGGAGTCGGGACTAGACCCCTACAATGAGCAGTTCTTC; CDR3 protein: CSVEEESGLDPYNEQFF
clone size: .; V gene: TRBV10-1; D gene: .; CDR3 length: 14; J gene: TRBJ2-3; CDR3 DNA: TGCGCCAGCAGTGAGTCGACAGCGCGGGATACGCAGTATTTT; CDR3 protein: CASSESTARDTQYF
clone size: .; V gene: TRBV7-6; D gene: .; CDR3 length: 16; J gene: TRBJ2-7; CDR3 DNA: TGTGCCAGCAGCTTAGCTGTAGGGGGGGGAGGCTACGAGCAGTACTTC; CDR3 protein: CASSLAVGGGGYEQYF
clone size: once; V gene: TRBV5-1; D gene: .; CDR3 length: 12; J gene: TRBJ2-1; CDR3 DNA: TGCGCCAGCAGCGGGGGGGCCTATGAGCAGTTCTTC; CDR3 protein: CASSGGAYEQFF
clone size: .; V gene: TRBV7-6; D gene: TRBD1; CDR3 length: 15; J gene: TRBJ2-1; CDR3 DNA: TGTGCCAGCAGCTTAGAGCGGACAGGGGGCAATGAGCAGTTCTTC; CDR3 protein: CASSLERTGGNEQFF
clone size: .; V gene: TRBV12-3/TRBV12-4; D gene: TRBD1; CDR3 length: 14; J gene: TRBJ2-3; CDR3 DNA: TGTGCCAGCAGCCCCTCGGGACAGGCAGATACGCAGTATTTT; CDR3 protein: CASSPSGQADTQYF
clone size: .; V gene: TRBV4-1; D gene: .; CDR3 length: 16; J gene: TRBJ1-1; CDR3 DNA: TGCGCCAGCAGCCAAGATCCGGGCGGGGCAGGGACTGAAGCTTTCTTT; CDR3 protein: CASSQDPGGAGTEAFF
clone size: .; V gene: TRBV5-6; D gene: .; CDR3 length: 16; J gene: TRBJ2-3; CDR3 DNA: TGTGCCAGCAGCCCAAAGGGCGGTGGTAGCACAGATACGCAGTATTTT; CDR3 protein: CASSPKGGGSTDTQYF
clone size: .; V gene: TRBV6-5; D gene: .; CDR3 length: 16; J gene: TRBJ2-5; CDR3 DNA: TGTGCCAGCACGGGTTCCGGTCGGGCCTCCCAAGAGACCCAGTACTTC; CDR3 protein: CASTGSGRASQETQYF
clone size: .; V gene: TRBV5-5; D gene: TRBD2; CDR3 length: 17; J gene: TRBJ2-3; CDR3 DNA: TGTGCCAGCAGCTTTGGGTCGGGACTAGGACCCTACGATACGCAGTATTTT; CDR3 protein: CASSFGSGLGPYDTQYF
clone size: .; V gene: TRBV12-3/TRBV12-4; D gene: .; CDR3 length: 14; J gene: TRBJ2-7; CDR3 DNA: TGTGCCAGCAGTTTACGGCAGCCGGGCTACGAGCAGTACTTC; CDR3 protein: CASSLRQPGYEQYF
clone size: .; V gene: TRBV12-5; D gene: .; CDR3 length: 15; J gene: TRBJ1-5; CDR3 DNA: TGTGCTAGTGGTTTAGGACAGTATAGCAATCAGCCCCAGCATTTT; CDR3 protein: CASGLGQYSNQPQHF
clone size: few; V gene: TRBV20-1; D gene: TRBD2; CDR3 length: 15; J gene: TRBJ2-5; CDR3 DNA: TGCAGTGCTAGTCGGCAGCGGGGAGACGCAGATACGCAGTACTTC; CDR3 protein: CSASRQRGDADTQYF
clone size: .; V gene: TRBV12-3/TRBV12-4; D gene: TRBD2; CDR3 length: 16; J gene: TRBJ2-1; CDR3 DNA: TGTGCCAGCAGTCCTAGCGGGGGGGCCAGTTACAATGAGCAGTTCTTC; CDR3 protein: CASSPSGGASYNEQFF
clone size: .; V gene: TRBV20-1; D gene: .; CDR3 length: 14; J gene: TRBJ2-5; CDR3 DNA: TGCAGTGCTAGAGTATATGTAGACCAAGAGACCCAGTACTTC; CDR3 protein: CSARVYVDQETQYF
clone size: .; V gene: TRBV19; D gene: TRBD2; CDR3 length: 15; J gene: TRBJ2-1; CDR3 DNA: TGTGCCAGTAGTATGGCGGGAGGGCCGGGGCATGAGCAGTTCTTC; CDR3 protein: CASSMAGGPGHEQFF
clone size: .; V gene: TRBV24-1; D gene: .; CDR3 length: 12; J gene: TRBJ2-5; CDR3 DNA: TGTGCCACCAGTGATTTTGAGGCGACCCAGTACTTC; CDR3 protein: CATSDFEATQYF
clone size: .; V gene: TRBV9; D gene: TRBD2; CDR3 length: 14; J gene: TRBJ2-7; CDR3 DNA: TGTGCCAGCAGCGTAGGCGGGAGGACCTACGAGCAGTACTTC; CDR3 protein: CASSVGGRTYEQYF
clone size: .; V gene: TRBV4-1; D gene: .; CDR3 length: 16; J gene: TRBJ1-2; CDR3 DNA: TGCGCCAGCAGCCAAGATCGTGCCGACGCTAACTATGGCTACACCTTC; CDR3 protein: CASSQDRADANYGYTF